This T cell receptor beta chain derives from a study of regulatory T cells in long-lasting Graves disease. Looking at the study overall: The study counted Graves' disease as persistent given over 5 years of antithyroid drugs and positive TSH receptor antibodies. Notes on the study in general: Persistent patients shared 2,500 to 3,000 public clonotypes among themselves. Newly diagnosed patients shared fewer, at 900 to 1,000. Persistent Graves' patients had lower TCR diversity than newly diagnosed ones. TRBV28, TRBJ1-2 and TRBJ2-5 emerged as the favored segments in persistent disease.

With iRepertoire HTBI primers and Arm-PCR of CDR3 regions, TCR beta libraries were built. TCRdb re-called the multiplex PCR reads through MiXCR, storing one row per CDR3 protein. The sample has fewer than 400,000 distinct CDR3 sequences, about 20% seen once. Time point noted: persistent/refractory GD, antithyroid drugs over 5 years with positive TRAb. Extracted RNA from PBMCs served as the source of the TCR library. This clonotype was seen a few times. The target antigen is unknown. With V trimmed by 7 bases and J by 5 bases, 12 bases remained unmatched. Germline V gives CDR1 GTSNPN, CDR2 SVGIG (reference sequence). The CDR3 runs 15 residues.

This TCR was sampled from a female donor with Graves disease. The sample consisted of peripheral blood mononuclear cells (PBMCs), taken when the disease was refractory, from a patient treated with antithyroid drugs. This chain connects TRBV30 to TRBJ1-1, with TRBD1 matching over 11 bases. This chain's CDR3 is CAFTDRGRSGTEAFF. The CDR3 region has the DNA TGTGCCTTTACGGACAGGGGGCGAAGTGGGACTGAAGCTTTCTTT. Based on the CDR3 plus reference TRBV30 and TRBJ1-1, the full variable domain is SQTIHQWPATLVQPVGSPLSLECTVEGTSNPNLYWYRQAAGRGLQLLFYSVGIGQISSEVPQNLSASRPQDRQFILSSKKLLLSDSGFYLCAFTDRGRSGTEAFFGQGTRLTVV.